This TCR beta chain comes out of a study of beta chain features in type 1 diabetes. Sort purity for all populations was recorded as exceeding 98%. Study-wide results and limits: For Type 1 diabetes patients, all four CD4+ subsets carried TCRB CDR3s that were moderately but significantly shorter. A closer apparent resemblance between naive, central memory and Treg TCRB repertoires was seen in patients than in healthy donors.

This clone was counted a few times. Its cognate antigen is unknown. Investigators reverse transcribed all isolated RNA, so they sequenced expressed TCRB transcripts. Sequencing was performed with immunoSEQ multiplex PCR; in TCRdb, only in-frame clones are kept and a portion is missing. The table records 500,000 to 800,000 clones, around 12% of them present only once. This TCR derives from a man aged 30 to 45 with type 1 diabetes. Sequenced input: naive CD4+ T cells from blood.

The CDR3 here is CASSQDSRTDTQYF. In nucleotides, the CDR3 is TGTGCCAGCAGCCAAGATTCTCGAACAGATACGCAGTATTTT. The chain carries TRBV4-2 and TRBJ2-3; D is ambiguous. V dropped 0 bases and J dropped 3 bases, with 7 bases sitting between them. Germline V gene data show CDR1 as LGHNA and CDR2 as YNFKEQ. The CDR3 extends over 14 amino acids.